Described below is a single TCR beta chain sequence and its context. Its target antigen remains unknown. The record has no base qualities; no much larger clone is one base away. To demonstrate the VDJtools post-analysis software, TCR beta repertoires were profiled from the peripheral blood of some 12 young patients with multiple sclerosis. The patients with multiple sclerosis were children and adolescents between roughly 6 and 17 years of age. Trimming takes 1 base from V and 0 bases from J, and the germline ends sit 7 bases apart. The CDR3 covers 15 residues, taking in both the cysteine and the phenylalanine. Solely the CDR3 DNA is kept, with 45 bases framed from the first base. As encoded in the germline V gene, CDR1 is SGHVS while CDR2 is FNYEAQ. The data derive from a study of post-analysis software for immune sequencing data (dated by TCRdb to 2014 to 2015). Broadly, across the study: Disease courses on record covered relapsing-remitting, secondary progressive and progressive-relapsing multiple sclerosis, though some patients had no subtype annotation. A subset of samples was prepared in parallel using single-end sample barcoding, then pooled and co-amplified after Illumina adapter ligation. The multiple sclerosis patient repertoires were compared with under 13 previously published healthy control repertoires from donors aged roughly 6 to 25 years.

Results the study describes overall, beyond this receptor: When samples were clustered directly using the F measure, samples prepared in the same batch co-clustered strongly, which prompted a batch-effect correction. Several TRBV segments, including TRBV5-6, TRBV5-1 and TRBV20-1, were significantly more frequent in patients than controls. The multiple sclerosis patient group was slightly younger than the control group. Compared with controls, multiple sclerosis patients had significantly lower normalized Chao1 diversity, a finding suggesting substantial peripheral T-cell clonal expansion.

The library was built by means of PCR. Sequencing used an Illumina HiSeq 2500. Unique molecular identifiers were incorporated into TCR beta cDNA libraries to reduce PCR and sequencing biases. Every 1 to 10 million input T cells yielded 500,000 or so cDNA molecules, meaning each molecule approximated one T cell. The patient libraries were prepared and sequenced using the same protocol as the earlier healthy control dataset. Within a given batch, samples were prepared together, multiplexed and sequenced on the same HiSeq lane. In the paper's pipeline: MIGEC was used to process the raw barcoded reads, and molecular identifier groups with only a single read were discarded before consensus assembly and CDR3 extraction. VDJtools was used for post-analysis of the clonotype tables, with diversity normalized by down-sampling every dataset to the smallest sample size. In repertoire overlap clustering, CDR3 amino acid sequences, but not nucleotide sequences, were matched to correct batch-related cross-sample contamination. TCRdb passed the public sequencing reads through fastp at Q25 and MiXCR, retaining productive beta sequences. Every distinct CDR3 protein forms one entry, paired with its most common genes and DNA. These V and J calls rely on TCRdb rather than the paper's analysis. The sample profile shows hundreds of thousands of distinct CDR3 sequences; around 40% of them were found once. The ten largest account for 9.5% to 13% of the sample.

The receptor chain draws on TRBV7-6 and TRBJ2-1, with no reliable assignment of the D segment. The TCR originated in a girl aged 5-17 years with multiple sclerosis. Sequencing was carried out using blood. The nucleotides are TGTGCCAGCAGCTTAGTTCTCAGCTCCTACAATGAGCAGTTCTTC. Its protein product is CASSLVLSSYNEQFF. The CDR3, completed at both ends by the reference TRBV7-6 and TRBJ2-1 genes, gives the full variable domain GAGVSQSPRYKVTKRGQDVALRCDPISGHVSLYWYRQALGQGPEFLTYFNYEAQQDKSGLPNDRFSAERPEGSISTLTIQRTEQRDSAMYRCASSLVLSSYNEQFFGPGTRLTVL.